This TCR beta chain comes out of a study of shared clonotypes between healthy human individuals. About the research overall: Donors had three CD4 naive, three CD4 memory, two CD8 naive and one CD8 memory plate apiece.

Germline V gene lookup returns CDR1 MNHEY and CDR2 SMNVEV (reference sequence). The J segment lost 2 bases and the V segment lost 0 bases, leaving 2 bases of the junction unmatched. The CDR3 has 15 residues. The test was conducted at deep level. Sorted-subset replicate PCR reactions were performed with approximately 200 ng DNA, corresponding to about 32,000 T cell genomes. The assay was immunoSEQ multiplex PCR, and TCRdb's table has in-frame clones only and misses some. The sample lists over 2 million clones; roughly 96% were seen once. Sequenced material: naive CD4+ T cells sorted from blood. Subset noted: CD45RA+ positively selected. This rearrangement joins TRBV27 to TRBJ1-2; TRBD1 agrees at 8 bases. This TCR derives from a man younger than 35 in good health. The CDR3 bases are TGTGCCAGCAGTTTATCGACAGGGGCGAACTATGGCTACACCTTC. Residues: CASSLSTGANYGYTF.